Listed below are T cell receptor beta chains from one sample, sequenced in a study of blood T cell repertoires in COVID-19. Clones were sequenced by immunoSEQ multiplex PCR, and TCRdb holds only the in-frame ones, with some missing. The sample includes around 180,000 clones, roughly 90% of them seen just once. Sequenced input: peripheral blood. The receptor set was obtained from a man aged 55 to 70 with acute or convalescent COVID-19. Both conserved end residues are part of each CDR3. Each record gives: J gene, V gene, clone size, D gene, CDR3 protein, CDR3 DNA. A D gene is named only where the DNA matches it firmly. The size field is filled for only some rows; it gives once, few, many or a size class.

j_gene: TRBJ2-7; v_gene: TRBV10-3; abundance: .; d_gene: .; CDR3aa: CAISDENVYRDYEQYF; CDR3nt: TGTGCCATCAGTGACGAAAACGTGTACAGGGATTACGAGCAGTACTTC
j_gene: TRBJ2-3; v_gene: TRBV2; abundance: .; d_gene: TRBD2; CDR3aa: CASSLRDYTDTQYF; CDR3nt: TGTGCCAGCAGTCTTCGGGACTACACAGATACGCAGTATTTT
j_gene: TRBJ1-2; v_gene: TRBV27; abundance: .; d_gene: .; CDR3aa: CASSLTERGAHGYTF; CDR3nt: TGTGCCAGCAGTTTGACCGAGCGGGGGGCGCATGGCTACACCTTC
j_gene: TRBJ2-1; v_gene: TRBV6-5; abundance: .; d_gene: TRBD2; CDR3aa: CASSSGGLVASNEQFF; CDR3nt: TGTGCCAGCAGTTCGGGGGGGCTGGTGGCATCAAATGAGCAGTTCTTC
j_gene: TRBJ1-3; v_gene: TRBV7-2; abundance: .; d_gene: .; CDR3aa: CASSLNRRSNTIYF; CDR3nt: TGTGCCAGCAGCTTAAACAGGCGCTCCAACACCATATATTTT
j_gene: TRBJ1-6; v_gene: TRBV5-4; abundance: .; d_gene: TRBD1; CDR3aa: CASSGGQGADSPLHF; CDR3nt: TGTGCCAGCAGCGGCGGACAGGGGGCAGATTCACCCCTCCACTTT
j_gene: TRBJ1-1; v_gene: TRBV19; abundance: .; d_gene: .; CDR3aa: CASSITGLPNTEAFF; CDR3nt: TGTGCCAGTAGTATCACGGGACTCCCGAACACTGAAGCTTTCTTT
j_gene: TRBJ1-1; v_gene: TRBV15; abundance: .; d_gene: .; CDR3aa: CATSREGDTRNAFF; CDR3nt: TGTGCCACCAGCAGAGAGGGGGACACCCGTAACGCTTTCTTT
j_gene: TRBJ1-6; v_gene: TRBV29-1; abundance: .; d_gene: .; CDR3aa: CSVETGKGSPLHF; CDR3nt: TGCAGCGTGGAAACAGGGAAGGGCTCACCCCTCCACTTT
j_gene: TRBJ2-7; v_gene: TRBV9; abundance: .; d_gene: .; CDR3aa: CASSVGGSAYEQYF; CDR3nt: TGTGCCAGCAGCGTAGGGGGCAGCGCCTACGAGCAGTACTTC
j_gene: TRBJ2-3; v_gene: TRBV7-2; abundance: .; d_gene: .; CDR3aa: CASSFRPEGGLTDTQYF; CDR3nt: TGTGCCAGCAGCTTTCGGCCAGAGGGTGGCCTCACAGATACGCAGTATTTT
j_gene: TRBJ2-3; v_gene: TRBV24-1; abundance: .; d_gene: TRBD1; CDR3aa: CATGGDRGLSAHTDTQYF; CDR3nt: TGTGCCACCGGGGGGGACAGGGGGCTTTCCGCACACACAGATACGCAGTATTTT
j_gene: TRBJ2-2; v_gene: TRBV4-1; abundance: .; d_gene: .; CDR3aa: CASSPLTGELFF; CDR3nt: TGCGCCAGCAGCCCCCTGACCGGGGAGCTGTTTTTT
j_gene: TRBJ2-2; v_gene: TRBV28; abundance: .; d_gene: .; CDR3aa: CATSYYRELFF; CDR3nt: TGTGCCACTTCGTACTACCGGGAGCTGTTTTTT
j_gene: TRBJ2-4; v_gene: TRBV12-3/TRBV12-4; abundance: .; d_gene: .; CDR3aa: CASTNRREYQYF; CDR3nt: TGTGCCAGTACTAATCGGAGGGAGTATCAGTACTTC
j_gene: TRBJ1-3; v_gene: TRBV6-1; abundance: few; d_gene: .; CDR3aa: CASSELGAALTIYF; CDR3nt: TGTGCCAGCAGTGAATTGGGGGCAGCCCTTACCATATATTTT
j_gene: TRBJ2-1; v_gene: TRBV14; abundance: .; d_gene: TRBD2; CDR3aa: CASSQGRSGGRSYNEQFF; CDR3nt: TGTGCCAGCAGCCAGGGTCGTAGCGGGGGGCGCTCCTACAATGAGCAGTTCTTC
j_gene: TRBJ1-1; v_gene: TRBV3-1/TRBV3-2; abundance: .; d_gene: .; CDR3aa: CASSPIVGSSYTEAFF; CDR3nt: TGTGCCAGCAGCCCCATAGTAGGGAGTTCGTACACTGAAGCTTTCTTT
j_gene: TRBJ1-2; v_gene: TRBV24-1; abundance: .; d_gene: TRBD1; CDR3aa: CATSGPTGDGYGYTF; CDR3nt: TGTGCCACCAGTGGTCCCACAGGGGACGGTTATGGCTACACCTTC
j_gene: TRBJ2-2; v_gene: TRBV5-8; abundance: .; d_gene: .; CDR3aa: CASSLGALSFGELFF; CDR3nt: TGTGCCAGCAGCTTGGGGGCGTTAAGTTTCGGGGAGCTGTTTTTT
j_gene: TRBJ2-1; v_gene: TRBV9; abundance: once; d_gene: TRBD2; CDR3aa: CASSVGGLAGGGNEQFF; CDR3nt: TGTGCCAGCAGCGTAGGGGGACTAGCGGGAGGAGGGAATGAGCAGTTCTTC
j_gene: TRBJ2-5; v_gene: TRBV9; abundance: .; d_gene: TRBD1; CDR3aa: CASSATGGGGETQYF; CDR3nt: TGTGCCAGCAGCGCTACAGGGGGCGGAGGGGAGACCCAGTACTTC
j_gene: TRBJ2-1; v_gene: TRBV7-2; abundance: .; d_gene: .; CDR3aa: CASSRGGGYNEQFF; CDR3nt: TGTGCCAGCAGCAGGGGGGGAGGCTACAATGAGCAGTTCTTC
j_gene: TRBJ2-1; v_gene: TRBV7-9; abundance: .; d_gene: TRBD2; CDR3aa: CASSAGGLYNEQFF; CDR3nt: TGTGCCAGCAGTGCGGGGGGACTATACAATGAGCAGTTCTTC
j_gene: TRBJ1-3; v_gene: TRBV18; abundance: .; d_gene: TRBD1; CDR3aa: CASSPRTGLNTIYF; CDR3nt: TGTGCCAGCTCACCTCGGACAGGGTTGAACACCATATATTTT
j_gene: TRBJ2-3; v_gene: TRBV11-1; abundance: .; d_gene: .; CDR3aa: CASSLPGTDTQYF; CDR3nt: TGTGCCAGCAGCTTACCCGGGACAGATACGCAGTATTTT